The T cell receptor (beta chain) under discussion was sequenced for a study of B cell selection in AIRE deficiency. General study results and limits: Healthy donors alone shared 31.6% of around 3,700 Treg sequences; patients alone 8.5% to 10%. TCRbeta-only data showed roughly two fifths of shared healthy Treg sequences in healthy Tconv.

The V gene's germline CDR1 is SGHTA and CDR2 FQGTGA. The CDR3 is made up of 19 amino acids. Original data processing: Patients' Tregs yielded 45,000 to 60,000 distinct TCRbeta sequences; donors' more than 95,000. The protocol was immunoSEQ multiplex PCR, while the TCRdb copy is restricted to in-frame clones and leaves out a portion. For V, J and clone size, that table is used; D and trimming come from the DNA. In the table there are 15,000 to 20,000 clones, under 95% of which are singletons. Comments on this clone: What it recognizes is unknown. One end of the junction is discordant with germline, which a read error may explain.

Regulatory T cells were sorted as CD4+CD25hiCD127low/negative cells. The chain joins TRBV7-3 to TRBJ2-1, with 15 bases aligning to TRBD2. The TCR sequence derives from a human donor in good health. Sequenced input: CD4+CD25+ Tregs sorted from PBMCs. The DNA for the CDR3 is TGTCCCAGCAGCTTAACGGGGGGACTAGCGGGAGGTGGGGACAATGAGCAGTTCTTC. Translated, it gives CPSSLTGGLAGGGDNEQFF.